These T cell receptor beta chains were read from a single sample in a study of blood T cells in healthy people across ages. TCRdb processed the 5' RACE reads anew with MiXCR; each CDR3 protein has one entry. The sample includes approximately 730,000 distinct CDR3 sequences, less than 70% of them seen just once. Sequencing input: blood. Receptors originate from a man of 80 years or more in good health. CDR3s include the opening cysteine and the closing phenylalanine or tryptophan. D genes are given only for firm matches. Some rows have no size entry. The others give once, few or many, or a class for an expanded clone.

TRBJ2-7,.,TRBV18,.,TGTGCCAGCTCACCATCAGGGGACGGCGAGCAGTACTTC,CASSPSGDGEQYF
TRBJ2-3,TRBD2,TRBV4-1,.,TGCGCCAGCAGCCGGACTAGCGGGAGTAGTTTGCAGTATTTT,CASSRTSGSSLQYF
TRBJ1-1,.,TRBV20-1,.,TGCAGTGCTCCGAGGGCGAACACTGAAGCTTTCTTT,CSAPRANTEAFF
TRBJ2-5,.,TRBV7-2,.,TGTGCCAGCAGCCAACGACATGGGGCCCAAGAGACCCAGTACTTC,CASSQRHGAQETQYF
TRBJ2-1,TRBD1,TRBV7-3,few,TGTGCCAGCAGCTTAACCATGGGGACAGGCTACAATGAGCAGTTCTTC,CASSLTMGTGYNEQFF
TRBJ1-1,.,TRBV28,.,TGTGCCAGCAGCCCCCTTTTACAGAACACTGAAGCTTTCTTT,CASSPLLQNTEAFF
TRBJ2-1,.,TRBV24-1,once,TGTGCCACCAGTGATTTGCGGGGTATTAGTGAGCAGTTCTTC,CATSDLRGISEQFF
TRBJ2-3,.,TRBV7-3,few,TGTGCCAGCAGCTTAACCACCGACGGGCAGACGCCAAACACAGATACGCAGTATTTT,CASSLTTDGQTPNTDTQYF
TRBJ2-7,.,TRBV7-2,.,TGTGCCAGCACGCCGGCGACCTCCTACGAGCAGTACTTC,CASTPATSYEQYF
TRBJ1-1,.,TRBV29-1,.,TGCAGCGTTGATGCCACCCTTTTCACTGAAGCTTTCTTT,CSVDATLFTEAFF
TRBJ2-7,TRBD2,TRBV5-1,few,TGCGCCAGCAGCGCCCGGGTGCGGGAGAGCATTTACGAGCAGTACTTC,CASSARVRESIYEQYF
TRBJ1-5,TRBD1,TRBV20-1,.,TGCAGTGCTAGAAGGCGACAGGGCTCCCTCGGACAGCCCCAGCATTTT,CSARRRQGSLGQPQHF
TRBJ2-3,.,TRBV18,.,TGTGCCAGCTCCCTACAGGACTTCACAGATACGCAGTATTTT,CASSLQDFTDTQYF
TRBJ2-7,TRBD1,TRBV18,.,TGTGCCAGCTCACAGACAGGGGGCCACGAGCAGTACTTC,CASSQTGGHEQYF
TRBJ1-5,.,TRBV2,.,TGTGCCAGCAGCCGGATCGATAGCAATCAGCCCCAGCATTTT,CASSRIDSNQPQHF
TRBJ2-7,.,TRBV11-2,.,TGTGCCAGCACCCACAGGGCTCCCTACGAGCAGTACTTC,CASTHRAPYEQYF
TRBJ2-5,TRBD2,TRBV7-8,.,TGTGCCAGTAGCTTAGATACTAGCGGACCCCAAGAGACCCAGTACTTC,CASSLDTSGPQETQYF